This T cell receptor (beta chain) was identified during a study of OX40 agonist ivuxolimab in advanced cancers. This CDR3 has 16 amino acids. Germline assignment: CDR1 SGHRS and CDR2 YFSETQ. Losses at the gene ends were 0 bases for V and 5 bases for J; bases not matched to a gene: 7. Profiling relied on immunoSEQ multiplex PCR, and the TCRdb table lists in-frame clones only, not all of them. The data contain tens of thousands of clones, about 87% of them singletons. The genes are TRBV5-1 and TRBJ2-5; 10 nucleotides align to TRBD1. The sequenced sample was CD4+ or CD8+ T cells sorted from blood, obtained in a trial of the OX40 agonist ivuxolimab. The clonotype comes from an adult with an advanced solid tumor such as melanoma, head and neck, liver or kidney cancer. The CDR3 loop reads CASSLDPGQGRETQYF. In DNA, the CDR3 is TGCGCCAGCAGCTTGGATCCGGGACAGGGGAGGGAGACCCAGTACTTC.